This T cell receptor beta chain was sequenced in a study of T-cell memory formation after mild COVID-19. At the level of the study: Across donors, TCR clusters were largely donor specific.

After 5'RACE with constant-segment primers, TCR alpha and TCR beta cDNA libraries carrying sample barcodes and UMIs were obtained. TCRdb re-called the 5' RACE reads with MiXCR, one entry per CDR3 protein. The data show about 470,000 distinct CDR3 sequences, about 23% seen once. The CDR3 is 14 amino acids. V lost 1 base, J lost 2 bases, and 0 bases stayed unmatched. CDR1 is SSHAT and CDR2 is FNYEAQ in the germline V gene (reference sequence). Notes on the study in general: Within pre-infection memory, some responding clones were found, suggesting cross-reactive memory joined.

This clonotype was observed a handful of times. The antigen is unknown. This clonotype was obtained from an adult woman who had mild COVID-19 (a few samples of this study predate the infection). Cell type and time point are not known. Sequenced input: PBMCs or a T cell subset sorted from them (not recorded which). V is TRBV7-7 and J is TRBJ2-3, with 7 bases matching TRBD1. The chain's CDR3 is CASSLEGATDTQYF. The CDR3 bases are TGTGCCAGCAGCTTAGAGGGGGCCACAGATACGCAGTATTTT.